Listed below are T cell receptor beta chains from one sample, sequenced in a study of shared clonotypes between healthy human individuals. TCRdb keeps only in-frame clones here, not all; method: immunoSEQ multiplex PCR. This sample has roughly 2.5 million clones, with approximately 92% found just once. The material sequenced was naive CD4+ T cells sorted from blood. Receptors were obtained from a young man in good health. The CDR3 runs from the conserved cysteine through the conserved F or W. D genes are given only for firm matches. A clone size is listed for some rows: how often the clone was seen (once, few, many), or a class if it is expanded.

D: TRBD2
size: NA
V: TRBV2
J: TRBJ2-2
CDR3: CAPNEGAGEDTGELFF
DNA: TGTGCCCCCAATGAGGGAGCGGGAGAGGACACCGGGGAGCTGTTTTTT

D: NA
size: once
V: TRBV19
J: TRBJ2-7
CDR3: CASSIKSGNSYEQYF
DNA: TGTGCCAGTAGTATAAAATCAGGGAACTCCTACGAGCAGTACTTC

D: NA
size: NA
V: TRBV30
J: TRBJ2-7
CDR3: CAWSLTYEQYF
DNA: TGTGCCTGGAGTCTTACCTACGAGCAGTACTTC

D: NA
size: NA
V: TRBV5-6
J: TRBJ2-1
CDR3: CASSLWGTYSSYNEQFF
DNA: TGTGCCAGCAGCTTGTGGGGAACGTACAGCTCCTACAATGAGCAGTTCTTC

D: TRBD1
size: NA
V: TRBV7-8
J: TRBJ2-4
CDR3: CASSLAGQAGGAIQYF
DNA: TGTGCCAGCAGCTTAGCCGGACAGGCCGGAGGTGCCATTCAGTACTTC

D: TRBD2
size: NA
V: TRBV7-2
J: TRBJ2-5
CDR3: CASSLASGRLEETQYF
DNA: TGTGCCAGCAGCTTGGCTAGCGGGAGGTTGGAAGAGACCCAGTACTTC

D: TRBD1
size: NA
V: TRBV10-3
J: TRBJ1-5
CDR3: CAISINGQGKPQHF
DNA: TGTGCCATCAGCATAAATGGACAGGGGAAGCCCCAGCATTTT

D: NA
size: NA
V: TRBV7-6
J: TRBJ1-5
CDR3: CASSAGWGQPQHF
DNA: TGTGCCAGCTCGGCAGGGTGGGGTCAGCCCCAGCATTTT

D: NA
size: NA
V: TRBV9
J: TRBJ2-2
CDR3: CASGSANTGELFF
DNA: TGTGCCTCAGGGTCAGCAAACACCGGGGAGCTGTTTTTT

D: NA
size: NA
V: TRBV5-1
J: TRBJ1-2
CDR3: CASSTGQFALTSYTF
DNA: TGCGCCAGCAGCACAGGACAGTTTGCCCTGACCAGCTACACCTTC

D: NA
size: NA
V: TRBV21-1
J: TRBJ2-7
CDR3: CASSKEGPRTYEQYF
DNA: TGTGCCAGCAGCAAAGAGGGGCCTCGAACCTACGAGCAGTACTTC

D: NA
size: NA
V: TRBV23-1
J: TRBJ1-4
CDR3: CASSQSEGLTNEKLFF
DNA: TGCGCCAGCAGTCAATCGGAAGGCCTAACTAATGAAAAACTGTTTTTT

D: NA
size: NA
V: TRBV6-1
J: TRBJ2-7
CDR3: CASSEVWSSYEQYF
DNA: TGTGCCAGCAGTGAAGTATGGAGTTCCTACGAGCAGTACTTC

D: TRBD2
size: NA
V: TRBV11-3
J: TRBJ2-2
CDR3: CASTRGGAAGELFF
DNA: TGTGCCAGCACCCGCGGGGGGGCAGCCGGGGAGCTGTTTTTT

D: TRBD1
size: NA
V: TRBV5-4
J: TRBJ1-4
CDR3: CASSTRDSEKLFF
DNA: TGTGCCAGCAGCACCCGGGACAGCGAAAAACTGTTTTTT

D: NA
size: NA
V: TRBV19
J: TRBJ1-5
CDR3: CASIGVGISNQPQHF
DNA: TGTGCCAGTATTGGAGTCGGGATTAGCAATCAGCCCCAGCATTTT

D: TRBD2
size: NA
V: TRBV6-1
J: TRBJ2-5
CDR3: CASSLAGPSVETQYF
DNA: TGTGCCAGCAGCCTAGCGGGGCCTTCTGTGGAGACCCAGTACTTC

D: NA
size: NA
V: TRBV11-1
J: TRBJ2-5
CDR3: CASSSRGTGETQYF
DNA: TGTGCCAGCAGCTCTCGGGGAACCGGAGAGACCCAGTACTTC

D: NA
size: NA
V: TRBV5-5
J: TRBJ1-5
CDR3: CASSLAGGNQPQHF
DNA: TGTGCCAGCAGCTTGGCTGGAGGAAATCAGCCCCAGCATTTT

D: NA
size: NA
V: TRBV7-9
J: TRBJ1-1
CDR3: CASSLLGPSTEAFF
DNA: TGTGCCAGCAGCTTGCTGGGCCCAAGCACTGAAGCTTTCTTT

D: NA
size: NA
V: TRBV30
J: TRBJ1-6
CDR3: CAWSGVGGGNSPLHF
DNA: TGTGCCTGGAGTGGTGTGGGGGGTGGAAATTCACCCCTCCACTTT

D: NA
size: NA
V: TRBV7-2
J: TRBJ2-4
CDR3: CASSFGGDKNIQYF
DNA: TGTGCCAGCAGCTTCGGCGGAGACAAAAACATTCAGTACTTC

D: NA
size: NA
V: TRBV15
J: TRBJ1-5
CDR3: CATSRGQSPKVEPQHF
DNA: TGTGCCACCAGCAGAGGACAGTCCCCTAAAGTTGAGCCCCAGCATTTT

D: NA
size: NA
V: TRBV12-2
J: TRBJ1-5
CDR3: CASRLGGERNQPQHF
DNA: TGTGCAAGTCGCTTAGGCGGGGAGCGCAATCAGCCCCAGCATTTT

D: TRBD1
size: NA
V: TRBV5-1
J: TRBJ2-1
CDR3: CASSLQGRSDEQFF
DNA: TGCGCCAGCAGCTTACAGGGGCGGTCGGATGAGCAGTTCTTC

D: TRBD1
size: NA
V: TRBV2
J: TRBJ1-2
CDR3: CASSGGTGGSLANYGYTF
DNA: TGTGCCAGCAGTGGAGGAACAGGGGGCTCGTTAGCTAACTATGGCTACACCTTC

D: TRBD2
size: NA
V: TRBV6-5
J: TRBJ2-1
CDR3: CASSRPGGAYNEQFF
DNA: TGTGCCAGCAGCCGTCCTGGGGGGGCCTACAATGAGCAGTTCTTC

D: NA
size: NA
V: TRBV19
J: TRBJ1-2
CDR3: CASSPTTVNYGYTF
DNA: TGTGCCAGTAGTCCTACGACGGTAAACTATGGCTACACCTTC

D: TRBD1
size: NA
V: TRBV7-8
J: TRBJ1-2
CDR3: CASSSYLAGTVIANYGYTF
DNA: TGTGCCAGCAGCTCCTACCTCGCAGGGACAGTGATAGCTAACTATGGCTACACCTTC

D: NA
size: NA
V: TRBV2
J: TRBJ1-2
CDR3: CASTRSGLIGYGYTF
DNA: TGTGCCAGCACTCGATCAGGGTTGATAGGCTATGGCTACACCTTC

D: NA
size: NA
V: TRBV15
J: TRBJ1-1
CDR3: CATSREANTEAFF
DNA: TGTGCCACCTCCAGGGAAGCGAACACTGAAGCTTTCTTT

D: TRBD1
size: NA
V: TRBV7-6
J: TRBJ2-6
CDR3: CASSPPLDRGSSGANVLTF
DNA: TGTGCCAGCAGCCCCCCCCTAGACAGGGGGAGCTCTGGGGCCAACGTCCTGACTTTC

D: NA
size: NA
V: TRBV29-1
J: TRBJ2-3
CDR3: CSVVGTGRTDTQYF
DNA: TGCAGCGTTGTAGGTACCGGACGCACAGATACGCAGTATTTT

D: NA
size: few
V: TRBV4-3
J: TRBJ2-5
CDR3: CASSQEPYQETQYF
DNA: TGCGCCAGCAGCCAGGAGCCCTACCAAGAGACCCAGTACTTC

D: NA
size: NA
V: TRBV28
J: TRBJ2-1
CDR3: CASSLSRGNEQFF
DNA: TGTGCCAGCAGTTTAAGTCGGGGCAATGAGCAGTTCTTC

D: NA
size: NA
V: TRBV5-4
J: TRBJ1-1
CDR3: CASSPDGRTTEAFF
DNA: TGTGCCAGCAGCCCCGACGGGAGAACAACTGAAGCTTTCTTT

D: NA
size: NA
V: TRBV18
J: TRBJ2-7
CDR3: CASSAREPNEQYF
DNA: TGTGCCAGCTCAGCCCGGGAGCCCAACGAGCAGTACTTC

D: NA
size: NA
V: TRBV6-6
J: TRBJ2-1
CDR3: CASRSYSEGGNEQFF
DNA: TGTGCCAGCAGATCCTACAGCGAGGGGGGCAATGAGCAGTTCTTC

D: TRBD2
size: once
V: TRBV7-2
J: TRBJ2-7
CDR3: CASSFVTSGGRGEQYF
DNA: TGTGCCAGCAGCTTCGTGACTAGCGGAGGAAGAGGCGAGCAGTACTTC

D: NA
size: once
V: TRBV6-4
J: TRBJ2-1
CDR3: CASSAGTTYNEQFF
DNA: TGTGCCAGCAGTGCCGGGACAACCTACAATGAGCAGTTCTTC

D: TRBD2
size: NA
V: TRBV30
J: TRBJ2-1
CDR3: CAWRTSGMGNEQFF
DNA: TGTGCCTGGAGGACTAGCGGGATGGGCAATGAGCAGTTCTTC

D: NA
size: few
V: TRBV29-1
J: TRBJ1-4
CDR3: CSVGNSGSEKLFF
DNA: TGCAGCGTCGGTAACTCGGGCAGTGAAAAACTGTTTTTT

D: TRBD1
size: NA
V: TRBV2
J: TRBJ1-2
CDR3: CASTRQGRSGYTF
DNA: TGTGCCAGCACCCGACAGGGAAGGAGTGGCTACACCTTC

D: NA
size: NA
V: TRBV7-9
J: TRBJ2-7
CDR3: CASSLGRGDYIAYEQYF
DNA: TGTGCCAGCAGCTTAGGCAGGGGGGACTACATAGCCTACGAGCAGTACTTC

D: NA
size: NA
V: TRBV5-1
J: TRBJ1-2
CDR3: CASSLSRGDYGYTF
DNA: TGCGCCAGCAGCTTGTCACGGGGAGACTATGGCTACACCTTC

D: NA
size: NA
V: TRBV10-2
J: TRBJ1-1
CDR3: CASRRGANTEAFF
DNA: TGCGCCAGCAGGAGAGGAGCCAACACTGAAGCTTTCTTT

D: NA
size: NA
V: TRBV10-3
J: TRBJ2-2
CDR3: CAISVTVPNTGELFF
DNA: TGTGCCATCAGTGTGACAGTTCCGAACACCGGGGAGCTGTTTTTT

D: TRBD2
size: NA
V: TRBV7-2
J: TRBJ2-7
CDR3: CASSSTLGLAGGHYEQYF
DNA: TGTGCCAGCAGCTCGACTCTAGGACTAGCGGGAGGGCATTACGAGCAGTACTTC

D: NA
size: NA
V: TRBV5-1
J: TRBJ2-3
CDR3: CASSPVSTDTQYF
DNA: TGCGCCAGCAGCCCAGTTAGCACAGATACGCAGTATTTT

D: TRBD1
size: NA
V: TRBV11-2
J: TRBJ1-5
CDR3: CASSSNRGGNNQPQHF
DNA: TGTGCCAGCAGCTCAAACAGGGGGGGAAACAATCAGCCCCAGCATTTT

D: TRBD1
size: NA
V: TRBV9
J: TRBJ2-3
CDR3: CASSKQGAPDTQYF
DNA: TGTGCCAGCAGCAAGCAGGGGGCGCCGGATACGCAGTATTTT

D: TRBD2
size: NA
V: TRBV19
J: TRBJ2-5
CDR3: CASSIMLAGEGETQYF
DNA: TGTGCCAGTAGTATAATGTTAGCGGGAGAGGGGGAGACCCAGTACTTC

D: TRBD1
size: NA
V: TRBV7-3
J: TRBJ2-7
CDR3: CASSLQGADEQYF
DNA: TGTGCCAGCAGCTTACAGGGGGCGGACGAGCAGTACTTC